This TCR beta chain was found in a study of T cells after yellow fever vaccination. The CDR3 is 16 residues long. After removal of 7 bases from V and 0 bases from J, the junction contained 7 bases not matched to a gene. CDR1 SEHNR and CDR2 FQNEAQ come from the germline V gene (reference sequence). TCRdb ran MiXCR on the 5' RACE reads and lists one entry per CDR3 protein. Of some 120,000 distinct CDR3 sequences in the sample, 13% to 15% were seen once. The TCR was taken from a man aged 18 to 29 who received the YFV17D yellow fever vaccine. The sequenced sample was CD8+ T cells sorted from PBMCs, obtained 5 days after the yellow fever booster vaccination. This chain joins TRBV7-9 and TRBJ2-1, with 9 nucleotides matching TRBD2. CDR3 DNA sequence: TGTGCCAGCATCTCCCTAGCGGGGTCCTCCTACAATGAGCAGTTCTTC. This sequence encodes CASISLAGSSYNEQFF.